This T cell receptor beta chain was captured in a study of beta chain features in type 1 diabetes. The CDR3 has 12 residues. With V trimmed by 5 bases and J by 13 bases, 5 bases remained unmatched. The germline CDR1 and CDR2 sequences are SGHTA and FQGNSA. Sequenced material consisted of expressed TCRB transcripts (all of the isolated RNA was reverse transcribed). The method was immunoSEQ multiplex PCR; TCRdb's version includes in-frame clones alone and lacks a portion of them. This repertoire shows just over 600,000 clones, roughly a sixth found once; its top ten account for around 0.1%. This clone appeared a few times.

The sequence derives from a young man in good health. The specimen was naive CD4+ T cells from blood. This chain links TRBV7-2 with TRBJ2-3, with 11 bases fitting TRBD2. The CDR3 DNA reads TGTGCCAGCAGCCTCCCACTAGCGGGGGAGTATTTT. This translates into CASSLPLAGEYF.